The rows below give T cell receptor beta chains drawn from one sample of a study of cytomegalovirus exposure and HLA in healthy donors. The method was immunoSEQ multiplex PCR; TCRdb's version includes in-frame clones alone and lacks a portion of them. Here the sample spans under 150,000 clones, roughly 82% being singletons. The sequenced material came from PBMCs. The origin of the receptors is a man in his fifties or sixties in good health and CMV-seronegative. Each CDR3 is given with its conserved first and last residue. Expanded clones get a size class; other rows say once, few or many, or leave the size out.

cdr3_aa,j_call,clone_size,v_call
CASSPGTGKSF,TRBJ1-2,-,TRBV5-1
CASSPLQGLNTGELFF,TRBJ2-2,-,TRBV27
CASSLSLGGADTGELFF,TRBJ2-2,-,TRBV27
CAWSVGLAGGSIDTQYF,TRBJ2-3,-,TRBV30
CASSVAPVNYGYTF,TRBJ1-2,-,TRBV9
CASSPEGAVTNEQFF,TRBJ2-1,once,TRBV5-4
CASTETGFAGELFF,TRBJ2-2,-,TRBV6-5
CASSHPDRGTDTQYF,TRBJ2-3,-,TRBV5-6
CAWSVYPGLAENTGELFF,TRBJ2-2,-,TRBV30
CASSESGPEALHF,TRBJ1-6,-,TRBV2
CASSLDAGLGYTF,TRBJ1-2,-,TRBV7-9
CASKDRGHGEQYF,TRBJ2-5,-,TRBV13
CAISDRVGTRTEQYF,TRBJ2-7,-,TRBV10-3
CASSLPGQGSGANVLTF,TRBJ2-6,few,TRBV5-1
CASRWTSGLAGGRGDTQYF,TRBJ2-3,-,TRBV28
CASSIGGGVTDTQYF,TRBJ2-3,-,TRBV6-6
CASSSQVGRLEQYF,TRBJ2-7,-,TRBV6-5
CASSPGTANTEAFF,TRBJ1-1,-,TRBV9
CASSLGDRGTDTQYF,TRBJ2-3,-,TRBV5-1
CASSPSGQGYYGYTF,TRBJ1-2,-,TRBV2
CASSLTQWAVPGEQYF,TRBJ2-7,-,TRBV7-2
CASSSGVRMNTEAFF,TRBJ1-1,-,TRBV5-8
CASRISGGASDTQYF,TRBJ2-3,-,TRBV2
CASSLRPPGHLNTEAFF,TRBJ1-1,-,TRBV5-1
CATSRVGAGVYEQYF,-,few,TRBV15
CASSPGQGRRAEAFF,TRBJ1-1,few,TRBV18
CASSERLLPLHF,TRBJ1-6,-,TRBV6-1
CASKQEVTGELFF,TRBJ2-2,-,TRBV4-1
CASSRETSGRTDTQYF,TRBJ2-3,-,TRBV19
CASRGGGGGIQETQYF,TRBJ2-5,few,TRBV2
CASSPSGGATGELFF,TRBJ2-2,-,TRBV4-2
CACGQNEKLFF,TRBJ1-4,few,TRBV30
CASSVGSPDEAFF,TRBJ1-1,few,TRBV11-2
CASSPTGQGGYTF,TRBJ1-2,-,TRBV18
CASRHNGYTF,TRBJ1-2,-,TRBV25-1
CASSRRGKPTFTDTQYF,TRBJ2-3,-,TRBV7-9
CASSLSQLNYGYTF,TRBJ1-2,-,TRBV5-1
CASSPGTGLREQYF,TRBJ2-7,-,TRBV18
CASSEGQGGPYEQYF,TRBJ2-7,-,TRBV6-1
CASSFRWTSGVYEQFF,TRBJ2-1,-,TRBV5-6